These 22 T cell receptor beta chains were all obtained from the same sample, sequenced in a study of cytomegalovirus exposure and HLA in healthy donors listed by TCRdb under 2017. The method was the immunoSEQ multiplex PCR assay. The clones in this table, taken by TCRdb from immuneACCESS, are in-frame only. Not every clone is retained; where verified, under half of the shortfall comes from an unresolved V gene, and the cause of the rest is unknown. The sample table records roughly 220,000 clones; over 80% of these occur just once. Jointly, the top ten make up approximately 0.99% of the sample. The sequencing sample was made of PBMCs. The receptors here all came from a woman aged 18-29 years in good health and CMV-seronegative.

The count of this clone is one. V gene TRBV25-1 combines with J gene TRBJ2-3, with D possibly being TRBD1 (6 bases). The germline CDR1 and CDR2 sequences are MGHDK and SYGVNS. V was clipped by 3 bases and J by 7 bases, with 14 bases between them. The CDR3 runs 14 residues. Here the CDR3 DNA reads TGTGCCAGCAGTGACCAGGGGACCGATTATACGCAGTATTTT. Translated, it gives CASSDQGTDYTQYF.

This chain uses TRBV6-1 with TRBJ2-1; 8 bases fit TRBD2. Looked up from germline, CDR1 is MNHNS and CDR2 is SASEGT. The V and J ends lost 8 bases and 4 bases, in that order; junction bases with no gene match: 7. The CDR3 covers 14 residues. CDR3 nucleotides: TGTGCCAGCGGATTAGCGGGAAGATACAATGAGCAGTTCTTC. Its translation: CASGLAGRYNEQFF.

The CDR3 spells CASSLGHPENTEAFF. Here the CDR3 DNA reads TGTGCCAGCAGTCTGGGACATCCCGAGAACACTGAAGCTTTCTTT. V usage is TRBV27 and J usage is TRBJ1-1; D possibly corresponds to TRBD1 (6 bases). V lost 5 bases to trimming and J lost 1 base, with 14 bases between them. This CDR3 contains 15 residues. Germline V gives CDR1 MNHEY, CDR2 SMNVEV (reference sequence).

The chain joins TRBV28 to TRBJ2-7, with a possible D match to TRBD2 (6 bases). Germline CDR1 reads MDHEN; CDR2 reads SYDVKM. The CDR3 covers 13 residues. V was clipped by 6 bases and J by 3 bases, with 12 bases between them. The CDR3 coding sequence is TGTGCCAGCAGCGGGGGTTCTTACTACGAGCAGTACTTC. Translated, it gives CASSGGSYYEQYF.

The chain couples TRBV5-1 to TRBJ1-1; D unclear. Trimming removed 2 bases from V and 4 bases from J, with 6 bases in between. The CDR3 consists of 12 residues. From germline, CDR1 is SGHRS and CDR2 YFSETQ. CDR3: CASSLSGTEAFF. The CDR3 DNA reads TGCGCCAGCAGCTTATCAGGCACTGAAGCTTTCTTT.

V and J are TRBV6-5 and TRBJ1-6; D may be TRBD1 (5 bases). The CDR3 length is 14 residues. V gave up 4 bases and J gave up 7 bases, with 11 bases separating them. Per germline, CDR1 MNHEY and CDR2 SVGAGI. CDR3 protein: CASSSTGGNSPLHF. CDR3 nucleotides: TGTGCCAGCAGTTCGACGGGGGGAAATTCACCCCTCCACTTT.

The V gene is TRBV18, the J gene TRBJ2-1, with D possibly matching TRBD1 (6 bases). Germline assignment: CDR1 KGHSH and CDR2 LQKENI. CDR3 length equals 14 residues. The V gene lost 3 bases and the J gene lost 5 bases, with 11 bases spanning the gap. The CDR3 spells CASSPRGVHNEQFF. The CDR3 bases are TGTGCCAGCTCACCCAGGGGAGTCCACAATGAGCAGTTCTTC.

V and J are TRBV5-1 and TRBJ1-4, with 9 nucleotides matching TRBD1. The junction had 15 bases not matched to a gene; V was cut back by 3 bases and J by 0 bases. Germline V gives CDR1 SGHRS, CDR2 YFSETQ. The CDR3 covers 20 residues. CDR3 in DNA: TGCGCCAGCAGCTCTCCCAAGGATCCGGGACAGGGTGCAACTAATGAAAAACTGTTTTTT. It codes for CASSSPKDPGQGATNEKLFF.

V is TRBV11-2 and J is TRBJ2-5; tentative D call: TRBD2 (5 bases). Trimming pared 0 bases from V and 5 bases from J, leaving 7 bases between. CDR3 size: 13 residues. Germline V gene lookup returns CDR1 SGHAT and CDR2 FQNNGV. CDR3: CASSLDWEETQYF. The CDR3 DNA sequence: TGTGCCAGCAGCTTAGATTGGGAGGAGACCCAGTACTTC.

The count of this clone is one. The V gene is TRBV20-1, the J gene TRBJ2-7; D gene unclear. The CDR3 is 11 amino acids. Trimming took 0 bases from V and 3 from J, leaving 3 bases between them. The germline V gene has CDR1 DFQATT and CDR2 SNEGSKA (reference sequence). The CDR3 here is CSARDYYEQYF. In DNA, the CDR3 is TGCAGTGCTAGAGATTACTACGAGCAGTACTTC.

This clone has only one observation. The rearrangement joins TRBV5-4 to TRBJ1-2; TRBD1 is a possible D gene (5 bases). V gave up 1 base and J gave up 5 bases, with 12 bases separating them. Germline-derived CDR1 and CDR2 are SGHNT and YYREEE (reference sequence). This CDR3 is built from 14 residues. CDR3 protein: CASSLPGGVYGYTF. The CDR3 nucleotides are TGTGCCAGCAGCTTGCCCGGGGGAGTTTATGGCTACACCTTC.

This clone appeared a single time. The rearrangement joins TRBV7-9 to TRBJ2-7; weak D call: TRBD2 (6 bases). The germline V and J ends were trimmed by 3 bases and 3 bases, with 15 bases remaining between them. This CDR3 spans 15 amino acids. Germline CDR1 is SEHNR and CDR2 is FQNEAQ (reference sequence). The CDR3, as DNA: TGTGCCAGCAGCTTCGGGGGAGGTCTTGGCTACGAGCAGTACTTC. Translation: CASSFGGGLGYEQYF.

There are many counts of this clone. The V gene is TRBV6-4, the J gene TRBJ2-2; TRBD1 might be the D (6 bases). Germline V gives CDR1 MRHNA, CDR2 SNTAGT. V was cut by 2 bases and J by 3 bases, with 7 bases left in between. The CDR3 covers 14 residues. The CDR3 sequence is CASSDGGDTGELFF. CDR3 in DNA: TGTGCCAGCAGTGACGGGGGCGACACCGGGGAGCTGTTTTTT.

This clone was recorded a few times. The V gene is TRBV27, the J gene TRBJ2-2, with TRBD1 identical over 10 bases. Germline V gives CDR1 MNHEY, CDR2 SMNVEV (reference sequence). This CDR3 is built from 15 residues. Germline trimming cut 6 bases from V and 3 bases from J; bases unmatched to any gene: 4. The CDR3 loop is CASRTGTGDTGELFF. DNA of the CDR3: TGTGCCAGCAGGACCGGGACAGGGGACACCGGGGAGCTGTTTTTT.

The CDR3 DNA reads TGTGCCAGCAGCTCCCGACTCGGAAATGAGCAGTACTTC. Translating gives CASSSRLGNEQYF. This chain connects TRBV7-9 to TRBJ2-7; D unclear. Trimming left V 4 bases short and J 7 bases short, with 14 bases between. The CDR3 length is 13 residues. Germline V lookup: CDR1 SEHNR, CDR2 FQNEAQ (reference sequence). Full variable domain (remainder filled in from reference TRBV7-9 and TRBJ2-7): DTGVSQNPRHKITKRGQNVTFRCDPISEHNRLYWYRQTLGQGPEFLTYFQNEAQLEKSRLLSDRFSAERPKGSFSTLEIQRTEQGDSAMYLCASSSRLGNEQYFGPGTRLTVT.

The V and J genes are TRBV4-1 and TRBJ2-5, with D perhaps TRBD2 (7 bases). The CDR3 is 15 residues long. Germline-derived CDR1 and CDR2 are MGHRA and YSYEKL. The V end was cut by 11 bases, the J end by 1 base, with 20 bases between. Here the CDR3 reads CARARGGGGQETQYF. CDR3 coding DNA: TGCGCCCGAGCAAGGGGGGGAGGGGGCCAAGAGACCCAGTACTTC.

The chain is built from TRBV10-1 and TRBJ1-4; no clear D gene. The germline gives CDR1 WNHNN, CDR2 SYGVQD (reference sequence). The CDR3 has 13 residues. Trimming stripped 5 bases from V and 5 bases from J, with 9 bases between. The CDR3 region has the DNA TGCGCCAGCAGTCTGCCTAGGAATGAAAAACTGTTTTTT. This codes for CASSLPRNEKLFF.

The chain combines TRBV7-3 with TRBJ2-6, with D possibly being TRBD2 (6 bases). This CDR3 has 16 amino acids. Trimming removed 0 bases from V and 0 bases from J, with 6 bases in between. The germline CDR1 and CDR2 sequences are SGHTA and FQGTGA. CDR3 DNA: TGTGCCAGCAGCTTAACTAGCGGCTCTGGGGCCAACGTCCTGACTTTC. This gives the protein CASSLTSGSGANVLTF.

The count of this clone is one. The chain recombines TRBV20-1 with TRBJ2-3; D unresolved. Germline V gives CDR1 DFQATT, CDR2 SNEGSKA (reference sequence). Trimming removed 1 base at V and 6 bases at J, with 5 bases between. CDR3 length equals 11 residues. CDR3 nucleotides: TGCAGTGCTAGAGTTAGTGATACGCAGTATTTT. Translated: CSARVSDTQYF.

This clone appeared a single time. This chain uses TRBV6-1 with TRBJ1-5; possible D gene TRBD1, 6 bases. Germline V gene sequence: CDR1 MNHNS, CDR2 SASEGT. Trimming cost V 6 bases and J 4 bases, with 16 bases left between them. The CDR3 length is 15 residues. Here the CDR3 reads CASSTGGGLNQPQHF. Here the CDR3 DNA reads TGTGCCAGCAGCACCGGCGGGGGGCTGAATCAGCCCCAGCATTTT.

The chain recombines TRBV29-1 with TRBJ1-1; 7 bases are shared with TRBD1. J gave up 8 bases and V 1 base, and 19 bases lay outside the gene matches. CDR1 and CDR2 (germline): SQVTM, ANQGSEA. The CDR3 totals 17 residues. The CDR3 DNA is TGCAGCGTTGAAGGGTGGGGGGACAGAGGGTACTTTGGAGAAGCTTTCTTT. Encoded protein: CSVEGWGDRGYFGEAFF.

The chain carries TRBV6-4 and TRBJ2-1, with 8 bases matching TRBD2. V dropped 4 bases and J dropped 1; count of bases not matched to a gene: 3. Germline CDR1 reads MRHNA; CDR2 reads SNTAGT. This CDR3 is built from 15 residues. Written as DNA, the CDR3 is TGTGCCAGCAGTGCGGCGGGAGGTTCCTACAATGAGCAGTTCTTC. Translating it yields CASSAAGGSYNEQFF.